Presented here are 16 T cell receptor beta chains from one specimen sequenced in a study of OX40 agonist ivuxolimab in advanced cancers. Clones were sequenced by immunoSEQ multiplex PCR, and TCRdb holds only the in-frame ones, with some missing. This table holds about 14,000 clones, 75% to 95% found once. The sequencing here drew on CD4+ or CD8+ T cells sorted from blood, taken in a trial of the OX40 agonist ivuxolimab. The receptors were sampled from an adult with an advanced solid tumor such as melanoma, head and neck, liver or kidney cancer.

V and J are TRBV28 and TRBJ2-5; TRBD1 is a possible D gene (6 bases). CDR1 and CDR2 (germline): MDHEN, SYDVKM. Trimming stripped 9 bases from V and 1 base from J, with 15 bases between. CDR3 size: 14 residues. The CDR3 reads CASSQGLVQETQYF. For the CDR3, the DNA is TGTGCCAGTTCCCAGGGGTTAGTCCAAGAGACCCAGTACTTC. The full variable domain, rest sourced from reference TRBV28 and TRBJ2-5, is DVKVTQSSRYLVKRTGEKVFLECVQDMDHENMFWYRQDPGLGLRLIYFSYDVKMKEKGDIPEGYSVSREKKERFSLILESASTNQTSMYLCASSQGLVQETQYFGPGTRLLVL.

This clone has just one count. The chain employs TRBV14 and TRBJ1-4; tentative D call: TRBD1 (5 bases). V was cut by 1 base and J by 7 bases, with 16 bases left in between. From germline, CDR1 is SGHDN and CDR2 FVKESK. This CDR3 has 16 amino acids. CDR3 sequence reads: CASSQGVWGEGEKLFF. The CDR3 DNA sequence: TGTGCCAGCAGCCAAGGCGTATGGGGCGAGGGTGAAAAACTGTTTTTT.

V and J are TRBV6-1 and TRBJ1-6; D ambiguous. CDR3 length equals 16 residues. The germline V gene encodes CDR1 MNHNS and CDR2 SASEGT. V lost 2 bases and J 0 bases, leaving 8 bases between the germline ends. Here the CDR3 reads CASSEIGSSYNSPLHF. The CDR3 bases are TGTGCCAGCAGTGAAATAGGGAGCTCCTATAATTCACCCCTCCACTTT.

The CDR3 nucleotides are TGTGCCAGCAGCTTAGAGACCCTTTCCTACGAGCAGTACTTC. Encoded protein: CASSLETLSYEQYF. The genes are TRBV11-2 and TRBJ2-7, with unresolved D. Germline V gene data show CDR1 as SGHAT and CDR2 as FQNNGV. Trimming pared 0 bases from V and 1 base from J, leaving 7 bases between. The CDR3 runs 14 residues.

Comments on this clone: A junction end diverges from the germline sequence, so it may reflect a read error. This chain links TRBV7-9 with TRBJ2-7, with unresolved D. CDR3 length: 12 residues. Germline V gives CDR1 SEHNR, CDR2 FQNEAQ (reference sequence). The CDR3 region is CAGSPPLREQYF. The CDR3 DNA reads TGTGCCGGCAGCCCCCCCCTCCGCGAGCAGTACTTC.

J is TRBJ1-1 and V is TRBV5-6; D is possibly TRBD1 (5 bases). Deletions cut 0 bases from V and 5 bases from J, with 14 bases between. This CDR3 region has 15 residues. The V gene's germline CDR1 is SGHDT and CDR2 YYEEEE. CDR3 loop: CASSLGGLGATEAFF. The CDR3 DNA follows: TGTGCCAGCAGCTTGGGGGGCCTCGGAGCGACTGAAGCTTTCTTT.

The V call is TRBV5-6, the J call TRBJ2-1, with 10 bases matching TRBD2. V shed 2 bases and J 6 bases; nucleotides not matched to a gene: 5. Per the germline V gene, CDR1 is SGHDT and CDR2 is YYEEEE. The CDR3 is made up of 15 amino acids. CDR3 DNA sequence: TGTGCCAGCAGCTTTGGCAGCGGGGGGGCCAATGAGCAGTTCTTC. Translated: CASSFGSGGANEQFF.

In its sample, this clone was seen a few times. The V and J genes are TRBV6-4 and TRBJ1-3; perhaps TRBD1 as D (5 bases). V shed 8 bases and J shed 0 bases, with 5 bases lying between them. The CDR3 totals 12 residues. CDR1 is MRHNA and CDR2 is SNTAGT in the germline V gene. CDR3 nucleotides: TGTGCCAGCGGGGGCTCTGGAAACACCATATATTTT. Protein: CASGGSGNTIYF.

The rearrangement links TRBV5-4 to TRBJ2-3; 8 bases are a match to TRBD2. V shed 5 bases and J 4 bases; nucleotides not matched to a gene: 12. This CDR3 comprises 16 residues. Germline CDR1 SGHNT, CDR2 YYREEE (reference sequence). The CDR3 here is CASRLSPGGVADTQYF. The DNA of the CDR3 is TGTGCCAGCAGACTATCCCCCGGGGGGGTCGCAGATACGCAGTATTTT.

This clone was seen once. The chain is built from TRBV29-1 and TRBJ2-7; the D is unclear. Trimming shortened V by 6 bases and J by 0 bases, and 9 bases separated the two germline ends. CDR1 SQVTM and CDR2 ANQGSEA come from the germline V gene. This CDR3 comprises 12 residues. CDR3 sequence: CSVLGPSYEQYF. CDR3 nucleotide sequence: TGCAGCGTACTCGGACCCTCCTACGAGCAGTACTTC.

The chain joins TRBV30 to TRBJ2-1, with unresolved D. The CDR3 runs 13 residues. CDR1 is GTSNPN, CDR2 SVGIG, per germline (reference sequence). Trimming stripped 0 bases from V and 6 bases from J, with 9 bases between. CDR3 loop: CAWSVGTVNEQFF. CDR3 bases: TGTGCCTGGAGTGTAGGCACAGTCAATGAGCAGTTCTTC.

This chain joins TRBV27 and TRBJ1-5; D might be TRBD1 (5 bases). V gave up 8 bases and J gave up 1 base, with 12 bases separating them. The germline CDR1 and CDR2 sequences are MNHEY and SMNVEV (reference sequence). CDR3 length equals 14 residues. As DNA, the CDR3 is TGTGCCAGCCGTCAAGGGGAGAGCAATCAGCCCCAGCATTTT. It encodes CASRQGESNQPQHF.

V usage is TRBV16 and J usage is TRBJ2-3, with a weak D call TRBD2 (5 bases). The CDR3 totals 17 residues. Germline V gene data show CDR1 as KGHSY and CDR2 as FQNENV. The ends were cut back, 0 bases at V and 0 bases at J, with 13 bases in the middle. The CDR3 DNA is TGTGCCAGCAGCCAATCTGAGAGGGCGCCGAGCACAGATACGCAGTATTTT. It codes for CASSQSERAPSTDTQYF.

The CDR3 sequence: CASSQGGQGNQPQHF. CDR3 DNA sequence: TGCGCCAGCAGCCAAGGGGGACAGGGGAATCAGCCCCAGCATTTT. The rearrangement links TRBV4-1 to TRBJ1-5; 10 nucleotides agree with TRBD1. CDR1 MGHRA and CDR2 YSYEKL come from the germline V gene. The CDR3 is 15 residues long. Trimming cost V 1 base and J 4 bases; bases outside gene matches: 1.

V gene TRBV5-1 combines with J gene TRBJ2-5; D not certain. The germline gives CDR1 SGHRS, CDR2 YFSETQ. V was shortened by 5 bases and J by 2 bases, with 7 bases between the two germline ends. The CDR3 runs 12 residues. CDR3 in amino acids: CASRAPQETQYF. CDR3 DNA sequence: TGCGCCAGCAGGGCTCCACAAGAGACCCAGTACTTC.

CDR3 loop: CASSLSSSSYEQYF. For the CDR3, the DNA is TGTGCCAGCAGCTTAAGCAGCAGCTCCTACGAGCAGTACTTC. The gene calls are TRBV7-9 and TRBJ2-7; the D is unclear. V was shortened by 2 bases and J by 0 bases, with 8 bases between the two germline ends. The CDR3 extends over 14 amino acids. Germline CDR1 is SEHNR and CDR2 is FQNEAQ (reference sequence).